Following are 27 T cell receptor beta chains from one sample sequenced in a study of cytomegalovirus exposure and HLA in healthy donors. PCR primers comprised 60 Vbeta and 13 Jbeta primers. Using immunoSEQ multiplex PCR, the repertoire was profiled, and TCRdb retains in-frame clones only, with some absent. The profile shows some 180,000 clones, roughly four fifths of them singletons. Specimen: PBMCs. The receptors were gathered from a woman aged 18-35 years in good health and CMV-seronegative.

The chain carries TRBV10-2 and TRBJ2-7; D is possibly TRBD2 (5 bases). Deletions cut 7 bases from V and 3 bases from J, with 16 bases between. The germline CDR1 and CDR2 sequences are WSHSY and SAAADI. This CDR3 spans 14 amino acids. DNA of the CDR3: TGCGCCAGCACCCGGGAAGGAGGAGGCTACGAGCAGTACTTC. Translation: CASTREGGGYEQYF.

CDR3 coding DNA: TGTGCCAGCAGCCTTGGACTAGCCAACCCTGGGAACATTCAGTACTTC. Protein sequence: CASSLGLANPGNIQYF. V and J are TRBV7-2 and TRBJ2-4, with 8 bases matching TRBD2. In germline, CDR1 is SGHTA, CDR2 FQGNSA. The CDR3 has 16 amino acids. J lost 7 bases, V lost 5 bases, and 13 bases had no gene match.

The chain joins TRBV5-6 to TRBJ2-3, with TRBD2 matching 7 bases. V trimming: 4 bases; J trimming: 1 base; junction bases outside the gene matches: 9. The CDR3 loop spans 16 amino acids. CDR1 and CDR2 (germline): SGHDT, YYEEEE. CDR3 nucleotides: TGTGCCAGCAGCCCGGTTTTCGCGGGAGGCACAGATACGCAGTATTTT. It is translated as CASSPVFAGGTDTQYF.

The J gene is TRBJ1-1, the V gene TRBV6-5; D uncertain. The CDR3 is made up of 16 amino acids. V was clipped by 0 bases and J by 0 bases, with 11 bases between them. CDR1 is MNHEY and CDR2 is SVGAGI in the germline V gene. This CDR3 reads CASSYSASGMNTEAFF. CDR3 DNA: TGTGCCAGCAGTTACTCAGCGTCGGGGATGAACACTGAAGCTTTCTTT.

The chain has TRBV29-1 and TRBJ1-3; 8 bases are a match to TRBD1. Per the germline V gene, CDR1 is SQVTM and CDR2 is ANQGSEA. This CDR3 comprises 13 residues. V shed 7 bases and J 7 bases; nucleotides not matched to a gene: 9. The CDR3 here is CSAQGWTGNTIYF. The DNA for the CDR3 is TGCAGCGCCCAGGGATGGACAGGGAACACCATATATTTT.

The chain uses TRBV2 and TRBJ2-1; 7 nucleotides agree with TRBD2. With 1 base clipped from V and 1 base from J, the junction kept 7 bases outside the gene matches. Germline values: CDR1 SNHLY, CDR2 FYNNEI. The CDR3 loop spans 17 amino acids. This CDR3 is CASSEGAAGISYNEQFF. CDR3 nucleotide sequence: TGTGCCAGCAGTGAAGGGGCAGCGGGAATTTCCTACAATGAGCAGTTCTTC.

This chain uses TRBV7-9 with TRBJ2-1; 7 bases fit TRBD2. Trimming removed 1 base from V and 6 bases from J; junction bases left unmatched: 12. CDR3 length equals 17 residues. Germline V gene data show CDR1 as SEHNR and CDR2 as FQNEAQ (reference sequence). CDR3 DNA sequence: TGTGCCAGCAGCTTAGAGCGCGGGAGAGTCCTGGCCAATGAGCAGTTCTTC. Its protein product is CASSLERGRVLANEQFF. Combining the CDR3 with reference TRBV7-9 and TRBJ2-1 gives the whole variable domain DTGVSQNPRHKITKRGQNVTFRCDPISEHNRLYWYRQTLGQGPEFLTYFQNEAQLEKSRLLSDRFSAERPKGSFSTLEIQRTEQGDSAMYLCASSLERGRVLANEQFFGPGTRLTVL.

V is TRBV4-2 and J is TRBJ1-1, with D maybe TRBD1 (5 bases). The CDR3 loop spans 16 amino acids. The germline V gene encodes CDR1 LGHNA and CDR2 YNFKEQ. The V and J ends lost 0 bases and 6 bases respectively, with 17 bases between them. CDR3 DNA sequence: TGTGCCAGCAGCCAAGACATAAGGCCAGACAGATCTGAAGCTTTCTTT. This encodes CASSQDIRPDRSEAFF.

This clone was detected once. The genes are TRBV6-6 and TRBJ1-6; 7 bases map to TRBD1. Germline V gives CDR1 MNHNY, CDR2 SVGAGI (reference sequence). V shed 5 bases, J shed 9 bases, and the junction held 4 bases outside the gene matches. This CDR3 has 13 residues. The CDR3 sequence is CASSDDRASPLHF. The CDR3 DNA is TGTGCCAGCAGTGACGACAGGGCTTCACCCCTCCACTTT.

As to this clone: Relative to the germline gene, one junction end is altered; a read error may explain this. J is TRBJ2-1 and V is TRBV7-7, with D possibly being TRBD2 (7 bases). The length of the CDR3 is 15 residues. From germline, CDR1 is SSHAT and CDR2 FNYEAQ (reference sequence). The CDR3 DNA reads as TGTGCTAGCAGCTTATGGGCAGGGGAGGGGAATGAGCAGTTCTTC. Translating it yields CASSLWAGEGNEQFF.

This chain joins TRBV29-1 and TRBJ2-7; D remains unclear. Germline V lookup: CDR1 SQVTM, CDR2 ANQGSEA. With 3 bases removed from V and 4 bases from J, the gap between germline ends came to 13 bases. This CDR3 is 13 amino acids long. The CDR3 loop reads CSVENAAAYEQYF. The CDR3 region has the DNA TGCAGCGTTGAGAATGCGGCGGCATACGAGCAGTACTTC.

There are a few counts of this clone. The gene calls are TRBV6-1 and TRBJ2-7; D is possibly TRBD2 (6 bases). From germline, CDR1 is MNHNS and CDR2 SASEGT. V dropped 6 bases and J dropped 1 base, with 16 bases sitting between them. The CDR3 is 15 amino acids. CDR3 residues: CASSGSRSGSYEQYV. As DNA, the CDR3 is TGTGCCAGCAGCGGGAGTCGGAGCGGATCCTACGAGCAGTACGTC.

The sample holds a few counts of this clone. V gene TRBV4-1 combines with J gene TRBJ1-2; TRBD1 matches at 7 bases. The germline CDR1 and CDR2 sequences are MGHRA and YSYEKL. Germline trimming cut 4 bases from V and 4 bases from J; bases unmatched to any gene: 21. The CDR3 is made up of 19 amino acids. The CDR3 DNA follows: TGCGCCAGCAGCCGAAACGACCGGGACAGCCTAATCCCTGGCTATGGCTACACCTTC. Protein sequence: CASSRNDRDSLIPGYGYTF.

The chain joins TRBV7-2 to TRBJ2-3, with D maybe TRBD2 (5 bases). The CDR3 extends over 14 amino acids. The germline V gene encodes CDR1 SGHTA and CDR2 FQGNSA. V gave up 5 bases and J gave up 2 bases, with 11 bases separating them. The DNA for the CDR3 is TGTGCCAGCAGCCCCCCGGAGGACACAGATACGCAGTATTTT. The encoded protein is CASSPPEDTDTQYF. Combining the CDR3 with reference TRBV7-2 and TRBJ2-3 gives the whole variable domain GAGVSQSPSNKVTEKGKDVELRCDPISGHTALYWYRQSLGQGLEFLIYFQGNSAPDKSGLPSDRFSAERTGGSVSTLTIQRTQQEDSAVYLCASSPPEDTDTQYFGPGTRLTVL.

The gene calls are TRBV5-4 and TRBJ1-2; tentative D call: TRBD1 (5 bases). The CDR3 is made up of 17 amino acids. Germline CDR1 SGHNT, CDR2 YYREEE (reference sequence). The V end lost 4 bases, the J end lost 8 bases, and 27 bases lay between the germline ends. The CDR3 nucleotides are TGTGCCAGCAGCGGTCCCTTAAGGCAGGGAAGGGTAGGCGGCTACACCTTC. This encodes CASSGPLRQGRVGGYTF.

The V call is TRBV13, the J call TRBJ1-5, with 7 nucleotides matching TRBD1. Trimming took 6 bases from V and 7 from J; bases not matched to a gene: 6. This CDR3 region has 13 residues. Looked up from germline, CDR1 is PRHDT and CDR2 is FYEKMQ (reference sequence). In DNA, the CDR3 is TGTGCCAGCAGTCAGGGGGTAAGGCAGCCCCAGCATTTT. Translation: CASSQGVRQPQHF.

The chain employs TRBV6-5 and TRBJ2-7, with 9 bases matching TRBD1. V was clipped by 5 bases and J by 11 bases; unmatched bases: 4. The CDR3 is 11 amino acids. Germline CDR1 reads MNHEY; CDR2 reads SVGAGI. CDR3 region: CASSIGDREYV. CDR3 DNA sequence: TGTGCCAGCAGTATAGGGGACAGGGAGTACGTC.

The V and J genes are TRBV9 and TRBJ1-1; TRBD1 agrees at 9 bases. The CDR3 totals 15 residues. Germline lookup yields CDR1 SGDLS and CDR2 YYNGEE. With 3 bases clipped from V and 0 bases from J, the junction kept 3 bases outside the gene matches. The CDR3 DNA follows: TGTGCCAGCAGCGCAACAGGGGGCTTGAACACTGAAGCTTTCTTT. This sequence encodes CASSATGGLNTEAFF.

The chain employs TRBV9 and TRBJ2-7; 7 bases are shared with TRBD2. CDR3 length equals 12 residues. After removal of 4 bases from V and 5 bases from J, the junction contained 3 bases not matched to a gene. Germline V gene data show CDR1 as SGDLS and CDR2 as YYNGEE. The DNA for the CDR3 is TGTGCCAGCAGCCGGGACTATAACGAGCAGTACGTC. Its protein is CASSRDYNEQYV.

The rearrangement links TRBV7-8 to TRBJ1-6; possibly TRBD1 for D (5 bases). V shed 2 bases and J shed 1 base, with 15 bases lying between them. The CDR3 covers 18 residues. Germline V gene lookup returns CDR1 SGHVS and CDR2 FQNEAQ. The CDR3 DNA sequence: TGTGCCAGCAGCTTAAGCCAGGGCGCCTCATCCTATAATTCACCCCTCCACTTT. Its translation: CASSLSQGASSYNSPLHF.

CDR3 sequence: CASSRLAGVSYEQYV. CDR3 nucleotides: TGTGCCAGCAGCCGACTAGCGGGAGTGTCCTACGAGCAGTACGTC. The chain has TRBV5-5 and TRBJ2-7, with 12 bases lining up with TRBD2. This CDR3 contains 15 residues. CDR1 and CDR2 from the germline V gene are SGHKS and YYEKEE (reference sequence). The junction had 3 bases not matched to a gene; V was cut back by 4 bases and J by 1 base.

This chain connects TRBV9 to TRBJ1-1; D is perhaps TRBD1 (5 bases). Germline values: CDR1 SGDLS, CDR2 YYNGEE. V gave up 2 bases and J gave up 6 bases, with 14 bases separating them. The CDR3 consists of 14 residues. In DNA, the CDR3 is TGTGCCAGCAGCGTCCATGTGGGGGGATCTGAAGCTTTCTTT. This translates into CASSVHVGGSEAFF.

This clone has a handful of counts. V usage is TRBV6-5 and J usage is TRBJ1-2; possibly TRBD1 for D (6 bases). CDR3 length: 16 residues. Trimming stripped 1 base from V and 4 bases from J, with 16 bases between. Germline CDR1 is MNHEY and CDR2 is SVGAGI. This CDR3 reads CASSYFAGQTSYGYTF. Here the CDR3 DNA reads TGTGCCAGCAGTTACTTTGCCGGACAGACAAGCTATGGCTACACCTTC.

The chain is built from TRBV4-3 and TRBJ2-7, with 10 nucleotides matching TRBD2. From germline, CDR1 is LGHNA and CDR2 YSLEER. V was clipped by 0 bases and J by 5 bases; unmatched bases: 4. The CDR3 is 15 residues long. CDR3 DNA: TGCGCCAGCAGCCAAGATAGGCTAGCGGGAGACGAGCAGTACTTC. Translation gives CASSQDRLAGDEQYF.

In this sample, this clone turned up once. The gene calls are TRBV7-2 and TRBJ1-2; the match to TRBD1 covers 10 bases. Germline lookup yields CDR1 SGHTA and CDR2 FQGNSA. CDR3 length equals 13 residues. The J segment lost 8 bases and the V segment lost 4 bases, leaving 4 bases of the junction unmatched. The DNA of the CDR3 is TGTGCCAGCAGCTCGCGGACAGGGGGGGGCTACACCTTC. Translating it yields CASSSRTGGGYTF.

The genes are TRBV10-1 and TRBJ2-1; 9 nucleotides match TRBD2. Germline loops: CDR1 WNHNN, CDR2 SYGVQD (reference sequence). With V trimmed by 0 bases and J by 0 bases, 12 bases remained unmatched. This CDR3 has 20 residues. CDR3 nucleotide sequence: TGCGCCAGCAGTGAGTCGAAGTTAGGAGTAGCGGGGGCCTCCTACAATGAGCAGTTCTTC. Translating it yields CASSESKLGVAGASYNEQFF.

V is TRBV11-3 and J is TRBJ2-7; 7 nucleotides agree with TRBD2. Germline-derived CDR1 and CDR2 are SGHNT and YENEEA. The V and J ends lost 3 bases and 2 bases, in that order; junction bases with no gene match: 4. The CDR3 covers 14 residues. In nucleotides, the CDR3 is TGTGCCAGCAGCTTCGGGACTACAGCCTACGAGCAGTACGTC. It yields the protein CASSFGTTAYEQYV.